The rows below give T cell receptor beta chains drawn from one sample of a study of blood T cell repertoires in COVID-19. Data came from immunoSEQ multiplex PCR; TCRdb stores just in-frame clones and leaves some out. Here the sample spans 200,000 to 250,000 clones, around 88% being singletons. What was sequenced was PBMCs or T cells enriched from blood (not recorded which). The receptors originated from a woman aged 50 to 60 with acute COVID-19. CDR3s include the opening cysteine and the closing phenylalanine or tryptophan. Fields, in order: V gene, clone size, CDR3 protein. Clone sizes are given selectively: once, few, many, or a class where the clone is expanded.

v_call: TRBV6-5; clone_size: NA; cdr3_aa: CASSRTGLVYEQYF
v_call: TRBV4-1; clone_size: NA; cdr3_aa: CASSRGLAGVGEQYF
v_call: TRBV7-9; clone_size: NA; cdr3_aa: CASSLGSDQPQHF
v_call: TRBV5-1; clone_size: NA; cdr3_aa: CASTRQPEAKGTEAFF
v_call: TRBV7-3; clone_size: NA; cdr3_aa: CASSLRGTLDGGTDTQYF
v_call: TRBV12-3/TRBV12-4; clone_size: NA; cdr3_aa: CASSPLGYGYTF
v_call: TRBV7-8; clone_size: NA; cdr3_aa: CASLHRDRTDTQYF
v_call: TRBV12-3/TRBV12-4; clone_size: few; cdr3_aa: CASSSLRGTEAFF
v_call: TRBV5-8; clone_size: NA; cdr3_aa: CASSLYSPSSYNEQFF
v_call: TRBV7-8; clone_size: NA; cdr3_aa: CASSLWEAGNGEQYF
v_call: TRBV28; clone_size: NA; cdr3_aa: CASTSGEGHYPGRTEAFF
v_call: TRBV21-1; clone_size: NA; cdr3_aa: CASSRRHRGSNQPQHF
v_call: TRBV2; clone_size: NA; cdr3_aa: CASTASGSSYEQYF
v_call: TRBV30; clone_size: few; cdr3_aa: CAWSVRVYEQYF
v_call: TRBV5-1; clone_size: NA; cdr3_aa: CASRADRGLLMGGYTF
v_call: TRBV19; clone_size: NA; cdr3_aa: CASSIQGAGSDTQYF
v_call: TRBV11-3; clone_size: NA; cdr3_aa: CASSLTRAYEQYF
v_call: TRBV10-3; clone_size: few; cdr3_aa: CAITSASGAGDRDNEQFF
v_call: TRBV30; clone_size: NA; cdr3_aa: CAWSSYSGRSDTQYF
v_call: TRBV28; clone_size: few; cdr3_aa: CASSPADRSSYEQYF
v_call: TRBV5-1; clone_size: NA; cdr3_aa: CASSLSGGNTIYF
v_call: TRBV28; clone_size: NA; cdr3_aa: CASSLSEGGYTF
v_call: TRBV14; clone_size: NA; cdr3_aa: CASSHLDSTEAFF
v_call: TRBV28; clone_size: NA; cdr3_aa: CASSLTSGRRYEQFF
v_call: TRBV18; clone_size: NA; cdr3_aa: CASSPQTGGNEQFF
v_call: TRBV4-3; clone_size: NA; cdr3_aa: CASSQDGTSGTGEQFF
v_call: TRBV7-8; clone_size: once; cdr3_aa: CASSPRTGENSPLHF
v_call: TRBV5-1; clone_size: NA; cdr3_aa: CASSALAGEFGGEQFF
v_call: TRBV18; clone_size: NA; cdr3_aa: CASSPGQGNYEQYF
v_call: TRBV27; clone_size: NA; cdr3_aa: CASSLAGSGANVLTF
v_call: TRBV28; clone_size: NA; cdr3_aa: CASSFRGQGAQEQYF
v_call: TRBV5-6; clone_size: once; cdr3_aa: CASSFTGGTEAFF
v_call: TRBV7-2; clone_size: NA; cdr3_aa: CASSLDPGATTDTQYF
v_call: TRBV28; clone_size: NA; cdr3_aa: CASRPYSGKETQYF
v_call: TRBV24-1; clone_size: NA; cdr3_aa: CATSDFGRQTDTQYF
v_call: TRBV11-2; clone_size: few; cdr3_aa: CASSLVGQGRWGTDTQYF
v_call: TRBV30; clone_size: NA; cdr3_aa: CAWSVRGLPQHF
v_call: TRBV21-1; clone_size: NA; cdr3_aa: CASTQMGLHF
v_call: TRBV27; clone_size: NA; cdr3_aa: CASSTTSGYTDTQYF
v_call: TRBV19; clone_size: NA; cdr3_aa: CASGQEHTDTQYF
v_call: TRBV15; clone_size: NA; cdr3_aa: CATSRASGDGRWFFNEKLFF
v_call: TRBV7-6; clone_size: NA; cdr3_aa: CASSHTGVPYEQYF
v_call: TRBV6-1; clone_size: NA; cdr3_aa: CASSARLDSLSYNEQFF
v_call: TRBV18; clone_size: NA; cdr3_aa: CASSPTDSGNTIYF
v_call: TRBV4-3; clone_size: NA; cdr3_aa: CASSQGRSWQETQYF
v_call: TRBV3-1/TRBV3-2; clone_size: NA; cdr3_aa: CASSPLTGKKTGNTIYF
v_call: TRBV19; clone_size: NA; cdr3_aa: CASSIEARDISYQETQYF
v_call: TRBV29-1; clone_size: NA; cdr3_aa: CSVVPGAGEQYF
v_call: TRBV7-8; clone_size: NA; cdr3_aa: CASSSPGTSGSRSYNEQFF
v_call: TRBV3-1/TRBV3-2; clone_size: NA; cdr3_aa: CASSQDPAQGIYNEQFF
v_call: TRBV7-8; clone_size: NA; cdr3_aa: CASSSGQGDYGEQFF
v_call: TRBV30; clone_size: NA; cdr3_aa: CAWAWTSGSPGPYEQYF
v_call: TRBV7-3; clone_size: NA; cdr3_aa: CASSPRPAGGDNEQFF
v_call: TRBV7-2; clone_size: NA; cdr3_aa: CASSPIGAGGGNEQFF
v_call: TRBV5-1; clone_size: NA; cdr3_aa: CASYGLAGETGELFF
v_call: TRBV27; clone_size: NA; cdr3_aa: CASSLSTTYGYTF
v_call: TRBV10-3; clone_size: NA; cdr3_aa: CAISESKGWTGSNYGYTF
v_call: TRBV5-1; clone_size: once; cdr3_aa: CASSWTSGRAVNEQFF
v_call: TRBV5-4; clone_size: NA; cdr3_aa: CASSPGTSERRTQYF